This T cell receptor beta chain was captured in a study of shared clonotypes between healthy human individuals. TCRdb keeps only in-frame clones here, not all; method: immunoSEQ multiplex PCR. The sample lists over a million clones; roughly 95% were seen once. Germline values: CDR1 SGHNT, CDR2 YYREEE (reference sequence). This CDR3 region has 16 residues. V was pared by 0 bases and J by 7 bases, with 6 bases of the junction left unmatched. The chain uses TRBV5-4 and TRBJ2-7; 14 bases are a match to TRBD2. This TCR came from a man aged 25-40 years in good health. Specimen: naive CD4+ T cells sorted from blood. Subset indicated: CD45RA+ positively selected. CDR3 sequence reads: CASSLAGTSGRGEQYF. The CDR3 DNA reads TGTGCCAGCAGCTTGGCCGGGACTAGCGGGAGAGGAGAGCAGTACTTC.